The 17 T cell receptor beta chains reported below all come from one sample, sequenced in a study of blood T cell repertoires in COVID-19. TCRdb's table, derived via immunoSEQ multiplex PCR, lists solely in-frame clones and lacks some. The data contain a few hundred thousand clones, around 87% of them singletons. The sequenced sample consisted of PBMCs or T cells enriched from blood (not recorded which). The receptors stem from a woman aged 45-60 years who had recovered from COVID-19.

This rearrangement joins TRBV7-6 to TRBJ2-2; D gene uncertain. CDR3 length: 12 amino acids. Germline V gene sequence: CDR1 SGHVS, CDR2 FNYEAQ. Trimming removed 4 bases at V and 4 bases at J, with 4 bases between. As DNA, the CDR3 is TGTGCCAGCAGCTCCGGCACCGGGGAGCTGTTTTTT. This translates into CASSSGTGELFF.

The count of this clone is one. The CDR3 reads CASSDLVQETQYF. In DNA, the CDR3 is TGTGCCAGCAGTGATCTCGTACAAGAGACCCAGTACTTC. The rearrangement uses TRBV2 and TRBJ2-5; D is ambiguous. V lost 3 bases and J 2 bases, leaving 7 bases between the germline ends. Germline CDR1 reads SNHLY; CDR2 reads FYNNEI. The CDR3 runs 13 residues.

This chain links TRBV19 with TRBJ2-1, with 8 bases that match TRBD2. Germline CDR1 is LNHDA and CDR2 is SQIVND (reference sequence). This CDR3 spans 13 amino acids. Unmatched junction bases numbered 6, after V lost 6 bases and J lost 8 bases. The DNA for the CDR3 is TGTGCCAGTAGGAAACGCGGGGGGTATGAGCAGTTCTTC. This translates into CASRKRGGYEQFF.

In regard to this clone: The sample contains more than one DNA sequence encoding this CDR3. V gene TRBV29-1 combines with J gene TRBJ2-7; D uncertain. V lost 0 bases and J 2 bases, leaving 5 bases between the germline ends. The CDR3 contains 12 residues. The germline V gene has CDR1 SQVTM and CDR2 ANQGSEA. Written as DNA, the CDR3 is TGCAGCGTTGAAGACAGGACCTACGAGCAGTACTTC. It encodes CSVEDRTYEQYF.

This clone was detected a few times. V and J are TRBV5-8 and TRBJ1-1; D is unclear. V was shortened by 0 bases and J by 4 bases, with 7 bases between the two germline ends. The CDR3 runs 13 residues. CDR1 and CDR2 from the germline V gene are SGHTS and YDEGEE. CDR3 loop: CASSLDRATEAFF. In nucleotides, the CDR3 is TGTGCCAGCAGCTTGGACAGAGCCACTGAAGCTTTCTTT.

This chain uses TRBV2 with TRBJ1-4; the D is unclear. Germline lookup yields CDR1 SNHLY and CDR2 FYNNEI. The CDR3 covers 15 residues. Trimming cost V 4 bases and J 2 bases, with 11 bases left between them. DNA for the CDR3: TGTGCCAGCAGTGTTGAGCAGACTACTAATGAAAAACTGTTTTTT. Amino acid sequence: CASSVEQTTNEKLFF.

This rearrangement joins TRBV27 to TRBJ1-1; TRBD1 is a possible D gene (6 bases). This CDR3 is 15 amino acids long. Germline loops: CDR1 MNHEY, CDR2 SMNVEV (reference sequence). The V gene lost 2 bases and the J gene lost 4 bases, with 14 bases spanning the gap. The CDR3 bases are TGTGCCAGCAGTTTACTAGCTGGGGGCTTCACTGAAGCTTTCTTT. Translating it yields CASSLLAGGFTEAFF.

The chain uses TRBV28 and TRBJ2-4; D perhaps matches TRBD2 (6 bases). Trimming left V 0 bases short and J 6 bases short, with 12 bases between. From germline, CDR1 is MDHEN and CDR2 SYDVKM. The CDR3 contains 15 residues. CDR3 sequence: CASSLWVWGVNIQYF. CDR3 nucleotides: TGTGCCAGCAGTTTATGGGTTTGGGGGGTAAACATTCAGTACTTC.

This chain links TRBV30 with TRBJ2-1; TRBD1 is a possible D gene (5 bases). The CDR3 consists of 13 residues. V lost 3 bases and J 3 bases, leaving 9 bases between the germline ends. Germline CDR1 is GTSNPN and CDR2 is SVGIG (reference sequence). This CDR3 is CAWSHGHYNEQFF. CDR3 DNA: TGTGCCTGGAGCCATGGACACTACAATGAGCAGTTCTTC. Complete variable domain (other parts from reference TRBV30 and TRBJ2-1): SQTIHQWPATLVQPVGSPLSLECTVEGTSNPNLYWYRQAAGRGLQLLFYSVGIGQISSEVPQNLSASRPQDRQFILSSKKLLLSDSGFYLCAWSHGHYNEQFFGPGTRLTVL.

A few counts support this clone. The chain links TRBV10-3 to TRBJ1-2; 10 bases agree with TRBD1. This CDR3 is 14 amino acids long. Per the germline V gene, CDR1 is ENHRY and CDR2 is SYGVKD. V shed 4 bases, J shed 6 bases, and the junction held 5 bases outside the gene matches. The CDR3 loop reads CAISADRGGNGYTF. In DNA form, the CDR3 reads TGTGCCATCAGTGCGGACAGGGGGGGAAATGGCTACACCTTC.

This clone appeared a few times. The genes are TRBV27 and TRBJ2-3; 15 positions agree with TRBD2. V lost 7 bases, J lost 8 bases, and 7 bases stayed unmatched. Germline V gene lookup returns CDR1 MNHEY and CDR2 SMNVEV (reference sequence). This CDR3 is built from 15 residues. CDR3 nucleotides: TGTGCCAGCAAACCGGGACTAGCGGGGGGAGGTACGCAGTATTTT. Protein sequence: CASKPGLAGGGTQYF.

This chain uses TRBV7-9 with TRBJ1-5, with 7 bases fitting TRBD1. Germline trimming cut 4 bases from V and 4 bases from J; bases unmatched to any gene: 10. CDR1 is SEHNR and CDR2 is FQNEAQ in the germline V gene (reference sequence). The length of the CDR3 is 16 residues. The CDR3 region is CASSSIAGGRNQPQHF. In nucleotides, the CDR3 is TGTGCCAGCAGCTCTATAGCAGGGGGACGAAATCAGCCCCAGCATTTT.

This clone was seen more than once but under ten times. CDR3 amino acids: CASSVGTGDSGNTIYF. The CDR3 coding sequence is TGTGCCAGCAGCGTAGGAACAGGCGACTCTGGAAACACCATATATTTT. The rearrangement uses TRBV9 and TRBJ1-3, with D possibly TRBD1 on 5 matching bases. Trimming left V 0 bases short and J 0 bases short, with 10 bases between. Germline-derived CDR1 and CDR2 are SGDLS and YYNGEE. This CDR3 is 16 amino acids long.

The rearrangement links TRBV18 to TRBJ1-5; weak D call: TRBD1 (6 bases). The CDR3 is made up of 15 amino acids. The V and J ends lost 2 bases and 6 bases respectively, with 14 bases between them. Germline-derived CDR1 and CDR2 are KGHSH and LQKENI. The CDR3 spells CASSPGGAQGQPQHF. The CDR3, as DNA: TGTGCCAGCTCACCAGGGGGGGCTCAAGGTCAGCCCCAGCATTTT.

The chain employs TRBV3-1 (or the pseudogene TRBV3-2) and TRBJ2-5; possibly TRBD1 for D (5 bases). The germline V and J ends were trimmed by 1 base and 10 bases, with 16 bases remaining between them. CDR1 LGHDT and CDR2 YNNKEL come from the germline V gene (reference sequence). The CDR3 length is 14 residues. CDR3 DNA: TGTGCCAGCAGCCAAGCCCCCACAGGTATGGACCAGTACTTC. It codes for CASSQAPTGMDQYF.

The V and J genes are TRBV27 and TRBJ1-2; D unresolved. From germline, CDR1 is MNHEY and CDR2 SMNVEV (reference sequence). The CDR3 has 13 residues. Trimming left V 2 bases short and J 1 base short, with 5 bases between. The CDR3 sequence is CASSLGVNYGYTF. The CDR3 nucleotides read TGTGCCAGCAGTTTAGGAGTTAACTATGGCTACACCTTC.

The V gene is TRBV9, the J gene TRBJ2-7, with TRBD1 as a possible D gene (5 bases). The CDR3 sequence is 13 residues long. V was pared by 0 bases and J by 3 bases, with 7 bases between. Germline V gene lookup returns CDR1 SGDLS and CDR2 YYNGEE. CDR3 bases: TGTGCCAGCAGCGTAGGAGACAGCTACGAGCAGTACTTC. Its protein is CASSVGDSYEQYF.